A selection of T cell receptor beta chains follows, all from one sample in a study of PD-L1 blockade in urothelial cancer. Measured with immunoSEQ multiplex PCR; TCRdb has only the in-frame clones, and not every one. The profile shows 29,000 or so clones, 80% to 90% of them singletons. Material: PBMCs, obtained around atezolizumab (anti-PD-L1) treatment. These receptors all come from a man aged 45-65 years with urothelial cancer. CDR3s include the opening cysteine and the closing phenylalanine or tryptophan. The size entry is marked missing in some rows and otherwise reads once, few, many or a size class.

v_call: TRBV11-2; j_call: TRBJ1-3; clone_size: few; cdr3_aa: CASSRTGSGNTIYF
v_call: TRBV15; j_call: TRBJ2-3; clone_size: -; cdr3_aa: CATWAGGGTDTQYF
v_call: TRBV20-1; j_call: TRBJ2-7; clone_size: -; cdr3_aa: CSARLRYEQYF
v_call: TRBV4-1; j_call: TRBJ1-2; clone_size: once; cdr3_aa: CASSQDRGVTDGYTF
v_call: TRBV5-8; j_call: TRBJ1-4; clone_size: -; cdr3_aa: CASSPQGRGGEKLFF
v_call: TRBV10-2; j_call: TRBJ1-2; clone_size: -; cdr3_aa: CASSSQGAYGYTF
v_call: TRBV6-1; j_call: TRBJ1-5; clone_size: -; cdr3_aa: CASSIKGQASGPQHF
v_call: TRBV7-2; j_call: TRBJ2-7; clone_size: once; cdr3_aa: CASSSPGSYEQYF
v_call: TRBV5-1; j_call: TRBJ2-2; clone_size: -; cdr3_aa: CASSLSLANTGELFF
v_call: TRBV29-1; j_call: TRBJ2-7; clone_size: -; cdr3_aa: CSVKGQTGTYEQYF
v_call: TRBV11-2; j_call: TRBJ1-1; clone_size: medium-sized; cdr3_aa: CASSLHRLGNTEAFF
v_call: TRBV11-1; j_call: TRBJ2-4; clone_size: once; cdr3_aa: CASSLTGAKNIQYF
v_call: TRBV29-1; j_call: TRBJ2-7; clone_size: -; cdr3_aa: CSGSGGPGYEQYF
v_call: TRBV11-2; j_call: TRBJ2-7; clone_size: -; cdr3_aa: CASSFGQGTYEQYF
v_call: TRBV5-4; j_call: TRBJ2-5; clone_size: few; cdr3_aa: CASNQRGETQYF
v_call: TRBV6-1; j_call: TRBJ1-1; clone_size: -; cdr3_aa: CASSETLQAGNTEAFF
v_call: TRBV4-1; j_call: TRBJ2-5; clone_size: once; cdr3_aa: CASSQEWSGGAETQYF
v_call: TRBV4-3; j_call: TRBJ2-4; clone_size: -; cdr3_aa: CASSQVDRGNIQYF